The 3 T cell receptor beta chains below come from one sample, sequenced in a study of OX40 agonist ivuxolimab in advanced cancers. Data came from immunoSEQ multiplex PCR; TCRdb stores just in-frame clones and leaves some out. Counted here are around 76,000 clones, around four fifths occurring once; the ten biggest clones make up 5.5% to 7%. The material was CD4+ or CD8+ T cells sorted from blood, obtained in a trial of the OX40 agonist ivuxolimab. The receptor source for this set is an adult with an advanced solid tumor such as melanoma, head and neck, liver or kidney cancer.

This clone appeared a few times. The gene calls are TRBV7-6 and TRBJ1-4; tentative D call: TRBD1 (6 bases). The germline gives CDR1 SGHVS, CDR2 FNYEAQ. With 6 bases removed from V and 0 bases from J, the gap between germline ends came to 8 bases. This CDR3 has 14 residues. In nucleotides, the CDR3 is TGTGCCAGCAGACCAGGGGCAACTAATGAAAAACTGTTTTTT. It specifies CASRPGATNEKLFF.

The V gene is TRBV7-8, the J gene TRBJ2-7, with TRBD2 matching 13 bases. V was pared by 1 base and J by 0 bases, with 3 bases of the junction left unmatched. There are 17 residues in the CDR3. Germline V gives CDR1 SGHVS, CDR2 FQNEAQ. In DNA, the CDR3 is TGTGCCAGCAGCTTAGAGACTAGCGGGAGGTACTCCTACGAGCAGTACTTC. Its protein product is CASSLETSGRYSYEQYF.

V usage is TRBV9 and J usage is TRBJ2-7; TRBD1 matches at 7 bases. The CDR3 sequence is 12 residues long. The V gene's germline CDR1 is SGDLS and CDR2 YYNGEE. Trimming took 3 bases from V and 3 from J; bases not matched to a gene: 0. CDR3 residues: CASSGQGYEQYF. The CDR3 nucleotides read TGTGCCAGCAGCGGACAGGGCTACGAGCAGTACTTC.